What follows are 18 T cell receptor beta chains derived from one specimen sequenced in a study of radiotherapy plus CTLA-4 blockade in lung cancer. Libraries were prepared by immunoSEQ multiplex PCR; TCRdb keeps only in-frame clonotypes and omits some of them. Here the sample spans approximately 28,000 clones, over 70% being singletons. The starting material was peripheral blood, obtained from a patient treated with radiotherapy plus ipilimumab. Receptors were obtained from a human donor with non-small cell lung cancer that progressed on radiotherapy plus ipilimumab.

The chain is built from TRBV5-4 and TRBJ2-7; D gene uncertain. V was pared by 5 bases and J by 3 bases, with 15 bases between. Germline assignment: CDR1 SGHNT and CDR2 YYREEE (reference sequence). This CDR3 contains 14 residues. CDR3 loop: CASRHSDGDYEQYF. For the CDR3, the DNA is TGTGCCAGCAGACACTCTGACGGCGACTACGAGCAGTACTTC.

This clone was observed once. V gene TRBV9 combines with J gene TRBJ2-1; weak D call: TRBD2 (5 bases). Germline values: CDR1 SGDLS, CDR2 YYNGEE. The CDR3 runs 15 residues. Between the trimmed V and J ends, which lost 2 bases and 0 bases, there was a span of 9 bases. CDR3 loop: CASSVDYSSYNEQFF. CDR3 DNA sequence: TGTGCCAGCAGCGTCGACTACAGCTCCTACAATGAGCAGTTCTTC.

V and J are TRBV14 and TRBJ2-5; 7 bases fit TRBD2. The CDR3 runs 16 residues. Germline lookup yields CDR1 SGHDN and CDR2 FVKESK. After removal of 4 bases from V and 3 bases from J, the junction contained 11 bases not matched to a gene. This CDR3 is CASSPSLGGSKETQYF. The CDR3, as DNA: TGTGCCAGCAGCCCCTCTTTGGGCGGGAGCAAAGAGACCCAGTACTTC.

The chain is built from TRBV19 and TRBJ2-3; D could derive from TRBD1 or TRBD2 (6 bases each). The CDR3 contains 15 residues. In germline, CDR1 is LNHDA, CDR2 SQIVND (reference sequence). V was clipped by 7 bases and J by 0 bases, with 14 bases between them. The CDR3 coding sequence is TGTGCCAGTACCAGGGGCGGACTAAGCACAGATACGCAGTATTTT. Translation gives CASTRGGLSTDTQYF.

This chain connects TRBV11-2 to TRBJ2-1, with TRBD1 identical over 7 bases. There are 13 residues in the CDR3. Trimming removed 3 bases from V and 8 bases from J; junction bases left unmatched: 4. Germline loops: CDR1 SGHAT, CDR2 FQNNGV. CDR3 loop: CASSLDRLDEQFF. The CDR3 DNA reads TGTGCCAGCAGCTTGGACAGGCTCGATGAGCAGTTCTTC.

The chain couples TRBV27 to TRBJ2-7; D is perhaps TRBD1 (5 bases). This CDR3 is built from 15 residues. CDR1 and CDR2 from the germline V gene are MNHEY and SMNVEV (reference sequence). The V end lost 3 bases, the J end lost 0 bases, and 12 bases lay between the germline ends. The DNA of the CDR3 is TGTGCCAGCAGTTTCTCCTGGGGCAACTCCTACGAGCAGTACTTC. Translating gives CASSFSWGNSYEQYF.

The rearrangement joins TRBV5-1 to TRBJ2-1, with a possible D match to TRBD2 (5 bases). Germline CDR1 is SGHRS and CDR2 is YFSETQ. This CDR3 spans 14 amino acids. The V end was cut by 1 base, the J end by 5 bases, with 10 bases between. In DNA form, the CDR3 reads TGCGCCAGCAGCTTGAGCGGCAAAGACAATGAGCAGTTCTTC. It codes for CASSLSGKDNEQFF.

This clone is classed as medium-sized. The chain carries TRBV5-8 and TRBJ1-1; a weak D match, TRBD1 (5 bases). The CDR3 totals 12 residues. The V and J ends lost 2 bases and 6 bases respectively, with 8 bases between them. Germline V lookup: CDR1 SGHTS, CDR2 YDEGEE. DNA of the CDR3: TGTGCCAGCAGCTTTCCGGGGCCTGAAGCTTTCTTT. This gives the protein CASSFPGPEAFF. Filled out from reference TRBV5-8 and TRBJ1-1, the complete variable domain reads EAGVTQSPTHLIKTRGQQATLRCSPISGHTSVYWYQQALGLGLQFLLWYDEGEERNRGNFPPRFSGRQFPNYSSELNVNALELEDSALYLCASSFPGPEAFFGQGTRLTVV.

This chain links TRBV6-5 with TRBJ1-4; tentative D call: TRBD1 (6 bases). This CDR3 region has 15 residues. V was pared by 2 bases and J by 2 bases, with 9 bases between. The germline V gene encodes CDR1 MNHEY and CDR2 SVGAGI. CDR3 protein: CASSYEGQTNEKLFF. CDR3 sequence (DNA): TGTGCCAGCAGTTACGAAGGACAGACTAATGAAAAACTGTTTTTT.

The chain links TRBV6-5 to TRBJ2-1; 13 bases are a match to TRBD2. CDR1 and CDR2 from the germline V gene are MNHEY and SVGAGI. Trimming at V came to 4 bases and at J to 11 bases, leaving 5 bases not matched to a gene. The CDR3 loop spans 14 amino acids. CDR3 region: CASSWGLAGPKQFF. CDR3 nucleotide sequence: TGTGCCAGCAGTTGGGGACTAGCGGGGCCTAAGCAGTTCTTC.

DNA of the CDR3: TGCGCCAGCAGCTTCGGGGGCAGCCAAAGAACTGAAGCTTTCTTT. This codes for CASSFGGSQRTEAFF. The chain recombines TRBV5-1 with TRBJ1-1; tentatively, D is TRBD1 (6 bases). This CDR3 is 15 amino acids long. CDR1 SGHRS and CDR2 YFSETQ come from the germline V gene. V was shortened by 2 bases and J by 5 bases, with 16 bases between the two germline ends.

CDR3 nucleotides: TGTGCCAGCAGTTCCCTAGCGGATCTCTACAATGAGCAGTTCTTC. It yields the protein CASSSLADLYNEQFF. The chain links TRBV6-5 to TRBJ2-1, with 7 bases aligning to TRBD2. V shed 4 bases and J 3 bases; nucleotides not matched to a gene: 6. CDR3 length equals 15 residues. Germline V gives CDR1 MNHEY, CDR2 SVGAGI.

V usage is TRBV9 and J usage is TRBJ2-3; 10 positions match TRBD1. Per germline, CDR1 SGDLS and CDR2 YYNGEE. The V gene end was trimmed by 4 bases and the J gene end by 5 bases; junction bases not matched to a gene: 10. There are 16 residues in the CDR3. CDR3 in DNA: TGTGCCAGCAGCTCTCTGACAGGGGGCTTGGAAGATACGCAGTATTTT. This codes for CASSSLTGGLEDTQYF.

V and J are TRBV13 and TRBJ1-1, with 7 bases aligning to TRBD1. CDR3 size: 14 residues. Germline CDR1 reads PRHDT; CDR2 reads FYEKMQ (reference sequence). Unmatched junction bases numbered 7, after V lost 3 bases and J lost 6 bases. CDR3 protein: CASSFGDRESEAFF. CDR3 in DNA: TGTGCCAGCAGCTTTGGAGACAGGGAATCTGAAGCTTTCTTT.

The chain carries TRBV11-3 and TRBJ2-2, with D possibly being TRBD1 (6 bases). The V end was cut by 5 bases, the J end by 5 bases, with 9 bases between. The CDR3 has 13 residues. CDR1 and CDR2 (germline): SGHNT, YENEEA. The CDR3 DNA reads as TGTGCCAGCAGCCCCACAGGGACCGGGGAGCTGTTTTTT. It encodes CASSPTGTGELFF.

V gene TRBV5-1 combines with J gene TRBJ2-5, with D possibly TRBD1 on 5 matching bases. The germline V and J ends were trimmed by 3 bases and 3 bases, with 12 bases remaining between them. The CDR3 spans 14 residues. CDR1 and CDR2 (germline): SGHRS, YFSETQ. CDR3 nucleotides: TGCGCCAGCAGCTCCGGCTCAGGGAAAGAGACCCAGTACTTC. Residues: CASSSGSGKETQYF.

The chain's CDR3 is CASSLTRGGKTQYF. CDR3 in DNA: TGTGCCAGCAGCTTGACGCGGGGGGGGAAGACCCAGTACTTC. J is TRBJ2-5 and V is TRBV7-7; 9 bases are shared with TRBD2. Trimming removed 3 bases from V and 6 bases from J; junction bases left unmatched: 5. This CDR3 comprises 14 residues. CDR1 and CDR2 from the germline V gene are SSHAT and FNYEAQ (reference sequence).

The chain uses TRBV7-3 and TRBJ1-2; the D is unclear. Germline V gives CDR1 SGHTA, CDR2 FQGTGA. Trimming took off 0 bases at V and 2 bases at J, with 10 bases between the two ends. The CDR3 extends over 15 amino acids. CDR3 residues: CASSLTGIGNYGYTF. The CDR3 DNA reads as TGTGCCAGCAGCTTAACTGGGATTGGCAACTATGGCTACACCTTC.